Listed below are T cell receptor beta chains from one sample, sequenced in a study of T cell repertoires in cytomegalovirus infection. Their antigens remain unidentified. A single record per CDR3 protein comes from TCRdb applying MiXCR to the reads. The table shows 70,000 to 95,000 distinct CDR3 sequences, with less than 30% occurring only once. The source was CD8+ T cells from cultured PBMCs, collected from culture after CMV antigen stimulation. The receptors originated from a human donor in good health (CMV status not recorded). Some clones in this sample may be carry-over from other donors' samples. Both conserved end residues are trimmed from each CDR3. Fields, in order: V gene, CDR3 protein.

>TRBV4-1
ASSQDLRYYNSPLH
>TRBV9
ASSGGFDTEAF
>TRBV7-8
ASSLDSWREGNQPQH
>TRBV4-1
ASSQGSRRSGNTIY
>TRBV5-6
ASSLGGSGLSKLF
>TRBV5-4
ASSLGGRLNTEAF
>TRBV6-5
ASSYSHSSYNEQF
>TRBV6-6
ASSYPTRDWGGDYNEQF
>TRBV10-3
AMNQGGLNTEAF
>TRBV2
ASSADTSGAEAF
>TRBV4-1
ASSQGAPGPYEQY
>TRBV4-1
ASSQAAGVSEAF
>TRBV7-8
ASRERASLYEQY
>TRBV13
ASSLRGRLYNEQF
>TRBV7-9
ASTQGLATGELF
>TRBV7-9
ASSLQGSSYNEQF
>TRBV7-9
ASSWGGDGDTQY
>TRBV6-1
ASSGPGQGNYEQY
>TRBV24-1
ATSEPTSGFTGELF
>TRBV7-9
ASRETGNTDTQY
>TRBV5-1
ASSLDSSYNSPLH
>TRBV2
ASSDFEGTPLH
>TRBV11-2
ASSLDGADTQY
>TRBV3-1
ASSHRQGPNTGELF
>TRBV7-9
ASSSRFRTSGGAYEQY
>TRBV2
ASTPRVRSYNSPLH
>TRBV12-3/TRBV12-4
ASRLKGASSPLH
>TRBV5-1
ASSLASMEETQY
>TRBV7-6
ASSQGEADTQY
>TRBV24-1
ATSDRTNQPQH
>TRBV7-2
ASSLQPGAGLEQY
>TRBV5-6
ASSLAAGYGYT
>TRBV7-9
ASSLGTLRMGEKLF
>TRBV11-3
ASSMGLAGGTDTQY
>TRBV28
ASSFGASGFYTDTQY
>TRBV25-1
ASSEFVGYNEQF
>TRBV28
ASSPEGGTFTYNEQF
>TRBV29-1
SVPGQSPDTQY
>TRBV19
ASSTGYNEQF
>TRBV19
ASSMGRTYEQY
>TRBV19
ASSNGQGPGNTIY
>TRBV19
ASSIGTGGYNEQF
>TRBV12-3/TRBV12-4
ASSTRTDTPNTEAF
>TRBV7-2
ASSFFDYNSPLH
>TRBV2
ASVQSIAKNIQY
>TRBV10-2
ASSPGGLTGEKLF
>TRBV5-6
ASSQGLAGGIYNEQF
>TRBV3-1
ASSQGRGGLGAKNIQY